This TCR beta chain stems from a study of shared clonotypes between healthy human individuals. Details on this clone: What it binds is not known.

Study-level points and caveats: Clonotypes that were shared across a handful of donors made up approximately 5.1% of naive CD4 clonotypes.

In the authors' methods: Filtering differed since immunoSEQ provided only junctions, with no quality scores. TCRdb keeps only in-frame clones here, not all; method: immunoSEQ multiplex PCR. V, J and clone size reflect that table, while D and trimming were determined from the DNA. The data contain roughly 1,500,000 clones, around 98% of them singletons. CD4+ cells were split into CD45RA+ naive and CD45RA-negative memory subsets. Deletions cut 1 base from V and 2 bases from J, with 9 bases between. Germline values: CDR1 MDHEN, CDR2 SYDVKM. CDR3 length: 14 residues. Sequenced material: naive CD4+ T cells sorted from blood. Subset reported: CD45RA+ positively selected. The chain links TRBV28 to TRBJ2-7, with a weak D call TRBD2 (5 bases). The clonotype was recovered from a man aged 30-40 years in good health. CDR3 amino acids: CASSLLATPYEQYF. The CDR3 coding sequence is TGTGCCAGCAGTTTATTAGCGACGCCCTACGAGCAGTACTTC.